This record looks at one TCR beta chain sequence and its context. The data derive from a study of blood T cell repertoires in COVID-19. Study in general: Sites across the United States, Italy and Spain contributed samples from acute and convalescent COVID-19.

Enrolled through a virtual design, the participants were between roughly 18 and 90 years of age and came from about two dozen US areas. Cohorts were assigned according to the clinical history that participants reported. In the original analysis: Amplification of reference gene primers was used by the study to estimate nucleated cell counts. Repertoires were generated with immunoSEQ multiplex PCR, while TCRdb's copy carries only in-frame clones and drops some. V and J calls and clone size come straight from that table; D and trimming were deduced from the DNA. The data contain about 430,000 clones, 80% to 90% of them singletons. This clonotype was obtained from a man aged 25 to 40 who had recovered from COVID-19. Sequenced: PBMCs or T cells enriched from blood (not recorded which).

In DNA form, the CDR3 reads TGTGCCAGCTTACAGAGCTCCTACGAGCAGTACTTC. Translated: CASLQSSYEQYF. This rearrangement joins TRBV2 to TRBJ2-7; the D is unclear. The CDR3 sequence is 12 residues long. Germline CDR1 SNHLY, CDR2 FYNNEI. V was shortened by 8 bases and J by 0 bases, with 8 bases between the two germline ends.